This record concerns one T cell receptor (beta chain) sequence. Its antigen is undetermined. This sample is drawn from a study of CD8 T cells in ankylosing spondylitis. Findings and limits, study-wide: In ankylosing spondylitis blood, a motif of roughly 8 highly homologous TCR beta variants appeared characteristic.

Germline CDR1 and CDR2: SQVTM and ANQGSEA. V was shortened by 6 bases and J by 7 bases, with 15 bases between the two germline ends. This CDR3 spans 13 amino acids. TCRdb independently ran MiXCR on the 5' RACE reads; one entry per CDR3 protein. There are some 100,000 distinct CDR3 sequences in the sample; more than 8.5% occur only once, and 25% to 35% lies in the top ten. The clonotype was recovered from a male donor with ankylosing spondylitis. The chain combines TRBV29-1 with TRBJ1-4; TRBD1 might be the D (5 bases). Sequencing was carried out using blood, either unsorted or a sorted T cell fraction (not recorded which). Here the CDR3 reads CSVAEGQVEKLFF. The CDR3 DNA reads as TGCAGCGTGGCGGAGGGGCAGGTTGAAAAACTGTTTTTT.